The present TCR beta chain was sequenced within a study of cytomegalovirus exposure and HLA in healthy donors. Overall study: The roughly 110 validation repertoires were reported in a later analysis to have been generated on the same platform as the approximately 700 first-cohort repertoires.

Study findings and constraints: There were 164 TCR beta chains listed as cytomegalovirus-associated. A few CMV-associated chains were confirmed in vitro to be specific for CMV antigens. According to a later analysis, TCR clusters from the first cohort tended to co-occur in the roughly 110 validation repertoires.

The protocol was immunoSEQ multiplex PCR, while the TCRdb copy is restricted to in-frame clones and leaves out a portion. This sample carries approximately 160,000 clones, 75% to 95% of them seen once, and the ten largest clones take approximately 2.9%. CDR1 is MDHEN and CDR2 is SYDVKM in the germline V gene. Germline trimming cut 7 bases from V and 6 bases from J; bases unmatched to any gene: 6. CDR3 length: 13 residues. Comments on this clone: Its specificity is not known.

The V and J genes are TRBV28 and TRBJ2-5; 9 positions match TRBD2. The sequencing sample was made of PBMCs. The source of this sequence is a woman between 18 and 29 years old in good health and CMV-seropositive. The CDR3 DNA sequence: TGTGCCAGCAAGGCGGGAGGGCCGAAGACCCAGTACTTC. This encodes CASKAGGPKTQYF.